The clone carrying this T cell receptor beta chain was counted once. Per the study methods: Amplified reference gene primers provided the basis for estimating nucleated cell counts. Using immunoSEQ multiplex PCR, the repertoire was profiled, and TCRdb retains in-frame clones only, with some absent. Clone size and V and J calls were adopted from that table, with D and trimming inferred from the DNA. Counted here are around 200,000 clones, around 80% occurring once; the ten biggest clones make up approximately 8.6%. CDR3 size: 16 residues. CDR1 is SGHNT, CDR2 YYREEE, per germline (reference sequence). V lost 0 bases, J lost 0 bases, and 11 bases lay in between. The data stem from a study of blood T cell repertoires in COVID-19. Study details: T cells, B-cell-depleted T cells, or PBMCs provided the cDNA or gDNA that served as material.

The chain has TRBV5-4 and TRBJ2-3, with a tentative D call TRBD2 (6 bases). The sample was peripheral blood. The sequence derives from a man between 35 and 55 years old with active or convalescent COVID-19. CDR3 protein: CASSLGFGTSTDTQYF. CDR3 sequence (DNA): TGTGCCAGCAGCTTGGGTTTCGGGACTAGCACAGATACGCAGTATTTT. Using reference TRBV5-4 and TRBJ2-3 for the parts outside the CDR3, the full variable domain is ETGVTQSPTHLIKTRGQQVTLRCSSQSGHNTVSWYQQALGQGPQFIFQYYREEENGRGNFPPRFSGLQFPNYSSELNVNALELDDSALYLCASSLGFGTSTDTQYFGPGTRLTVL.